This passage covers 21 T cell receptor beta chains from one sample sequenced in a study of molecular identifiers for immune sequencing clone quantification. Using its own MiXCR run on the PCR reads, TCRdb lists one record per CDR3 protein. The sample has about 320,000 distinct CDR3 sequences, roughly a fifth seen once; the top ten hold under 0.95%. Material: naive CD8+ T cells from blood, with Jurkat cell RNA spiked in. As to subset: FACS-sorted CD8+CD4-CCR7+CD45RA+ naive T cells. The source is a human donor in good health. Some libraries in this study had Jurkat cell RNA spiked in.

This clonotype came up many times. The V and J genes are TRBV20-1 and TRBJ2-7; the D is unclear. This CDR3 spans 14 amino acids. The V gene lost 6 bases and the J gene lost 0 bases, with 15 bases spanning the gap. Per the germline V gene, CDR1 is DFQATT and CDR2 is SNEGSKA (reference sequence). CDR3: CSALNPDGSYEQYF. CDR3 coding DNA: TGCAGTGCCTTAAACCCGGACGGCTCCTACGAGCAGTACTTC.

About this clonotype itself: Given a much more abundant clone one base away, this may be a read error. The rearrangement joins TRBV30 to TRBJ2-7; the match to TRBD2 covers 15 bases. V lost 2 bases to trimming and J lost 2 bases; unmatched junction nucleotides: 4. This CDR3 is built from 16 residues. Germline lookup yields CDR1 GTSNPN and CDR2 SVGIG (reference sequence). The CDR3 spells CAWSTGLAGGAYEQYF. DNA for the CDR3: TGTGCCTGGAGTACCGGACTAGCGGGGGGGGCCTACGAGCAGTACTTC. Complete variable domain (other parts from reference TRBV30 and TRBJ2-7): SQTIHQWPATLVQPVGSPLSLECTVEGTSNPNLYWYRQAAGRGLQLLFYSVGIGQISSEVPQNLSASRPQDRQFILSSKKLLLSDSGFYLCAWSTGLAGGAYEQYFGPGTRLTVT.

The table lists this clonotype with many counts. The rearrangement links TRBV7-9 to TRBJ1-4; no firm D call. Germline CDR1 SEHNR, CDR2 FQNEAQ (reference sequence). The CDR3 is 16 residues long. Trimming removed 4 bases at V and 8 bases at J, with 20 bases between. Here the CDR3 reads CASSSLVADAREKLFF. The CDR3 DNA reads as TGTGCCAGCAGCTCCTTGGTGGCCGATGCTAGGGAAAAACTGTTTTTT.

This clonotype was recorded at least ten times. The chain recombines TRBV15 with TRBJ2-7; D is unresolved. From germline, CDR1 is LNHNV and CDR2 YYDKDF (reference sequence). This CDR3 has 19 residues. V was clipped by 0 bases and J by 5 bases, with 26 bases between them. Here the CDR3 DNA reads TGTGCCACCAGCAGAGATCTAAACCCGGTGCCCGGTACGAGGAACGAGCAGTACTTC. Amino acids: CATSRDLNPVPGTRNEQYF.

This chain uses TRBV2 with TRBJ1-1; D remains unclear. Trimming left V 5 bases short and J 0 bases short, with 10 bases between. CDR1 is SNHLY and CDR2 is FYNNEI in the germline V gene. CDR3 length equals 14 residues. The CDR3 DNA reads as TGTGCCAGCAGTATAGGGATTATGAACACTGAAGCTTTCTTT. Its translation is CASSIGIMNTEAFF.

On this clonotype itself: A much larger clone is a single base away; this may be a read error. As the CDR3 is not closed by the conserved phenylalanine or tryptophan, this likely results from a read error. This chain uses TRBV5-1 with TRBJ1-1, with TRBD1 matching over 10 bases. Germline CDR1 SGHRS, CDR2 YFSETQ. The CDR3 covers 13 residues. Trimming cost V 3 bases and J 6 bases; bases outside gene matches: 2. This CDR3 reads CASSWDRGAEAFL. The CDR3 DNA is TGCGCCAGCAGCTGGGACAGGGGTGCTGAAGCTTTCTTA.

This clonotype was seen only a few times. J is TRBJ2-7 and V is TRBV27, with TRBD2 identical over 8 bases. The CDR3 sequence is 14 residues long. Germline V gene lookup returns CDR1 MNHEY and CDR2 SMNVEV (reference sequence). J was trimmed by 5 bases and V by 5 bases; bases with no gene match: 8. In nucleotides, the CDR3 is TGTGCCAGCAGTGCCGGGACTAGTTTGGACGAGCAGTACTTC. The encoded protein is CASSAGTSLDEQYF.

This clonotype was observed many times. The rearrangement joins TRBV12-3 or TRBV12-4 to TRBJ1-6; D is ambiguous. The CDR3 runs 12 residues. Trimming took 5 bases from V and 14 from J, leaving 13 bases between them. CDR3 loop: CASSPGIGALHF. The CDR3 bases are TGTGCCAGCAGTCCCGGTATTGGGGCCCTCCACTTT.

Turning to this clonotype: It may be a read error: a sequence one base away is much more abundant. The rearrangement links TRBV12-5 to TRBJ2-3; D gene unclear. CDR1 and CDR2 from the germline V gene are LGHNT and FRNRAP. V lost 5 bases and J 2 bases, leaving 20 bases between the germline ends. The CDR3 has 17 residues. The CDR3 DNA is TGTGCTAGTGGTAATGATTCGGATCCAGAAATCACAGATACGCAGTATTTT. It is translated as CASGNDSDPEITDTQYF.

This clonotype has at least ten counts. The chain uses TRBV11-2 and TRBJ2-1; D remains unclear. This CDR3 region has 14 residues. Between the trimmed V and J ends, which lost 2 bases and 0 bases, there was a span of 5 bases. Germline V CDR1 and CDR2: SGHAT, FQNNGV. CDR3 sequence: CASSLPSSYNEQFF. CDR3 bases: TGTGCCAGCAGCTTACCGAGCTCCTACAATGAGCAGTTCTTC. Together with reference TRBV11-2 and TRBJ2-1, the CDR3 gives the full variable domain: EAGVAQSPRYKIIEKRQSVAFWCNPISGHATLYWYQQILGQGPKLLIQFQNNGVVDDSQLPKDRFSAERLKGVDSTLKIQPAKLEDSAVYLCASSLPSSYNEQFFGPGTRLTVL.

In regard to this clonotype: A clone one base away is much larger, so this may be a read error. The rearrangement joins TRBV21-1 to TRBJ2-7; the table's TRBD1 call for D was not verified on the DNA. TRBV21-1 is labeled a pseudogene. The CDR3 consists of 14 residues. CDR3 in amino acids: CTSSEGQETYEQYF. The CDR3 coding sequence is TGTACCAGCAGCGAAGGACAGGAAACCTACGAGCAGTACTTC.

This clonotype has at least ten counts. V gene TRBV6-6 combines with J gene TRBJ2-4; D tentatively reads TRBD1 or TRBD2 (5 bases each). CDR3 length equals 15 residues. V was trimmed by 5 bases and J by 0 bases, leaving 11 bases between them. The germline CDR1 and CDR2 sequences are MNHNY and SVGAGI (reference sequence). DNA of the CDR3: TGTGCCAGCAGTGAGCTTGGGACAGCCAAAAACATTCAGTACTTC. Its translation is CASSELGTAKNIQYF.

This clonotype was observed at least ten times. This chain uses TRBV5-1 with TRBJ2-7; D unclear. This CDR3 has 13 residues. Between the trimmed V and J ends, which lost 4 bases and 3 bases, there was a span of 11 bases. The V gene's germline CDR1 is SGHRS and CDR2 YFSETQ. The CDR3 sequence is CASSPDQGYEQYF. CDR3 in DNA: TGCGCCAGCAGCCCAGACCAAGGCTACGAGCAGTACTTC.

This clonotype was seen repeatedly, ten times or more. The genes are TRBV12-3 or TRBV12-4 and TRBJ1-5; D not certain. Trimming stripped 1 base from V and 7 bases from J, with 8 bases between. The CDR3 contains 13 residues. The CDR3 protein is CASSLGREQPQHF. The DNA of the CDR3 is TGTGCCAGCAGTTTAGGTCGGGAGCAGCCCCAGCATTTT.

The V and J genes are TRBV12-3 or TRBV12-4 and TRBJ2-2; TRBD1 agrees at 7 bases. This CDR3 is built from 13 residues. V gave up 5 bases and J gave up 5 bases; unmatched junction bases: 2. DNA for the CDR3: TGTGCCAGCAGTGACAGGGAAACCGGGGAGCTGTTTTTT. It translates to CASSDRETGELFF.

This clonotype was observed many times. J is TRBJ1-1 and V is TRBV27; no reliable D call. The CDR3 runs to 13 residues. V was trimmed by 3 bases and J by 4 bases, leaving 9 bases between them. Germline V CDR1 and CDR2: MNHEY, SMNVEV (reference sequence). CDR3 in DNA: TGTGCCAGCAGTTTGCGACGGAGCACTGAAGCTTTCTTT. This translates into CASSLRRSTEAFF.

This clonotype was observed many times. The chain joins TRBV7-9 to TRBJ2-3; TRBD2 matches at 7 bases. The J segment lost 3 bases and the V segment lost 2 bases, leaving 8 bases of the junction unmatched. Germline CDR1 is SEHNR and CDR2 is FQNEAQ (reference sequence). There are 16 residues in the CDR3. The CDR3: CASSLLWEGPTDTQYF. In DNA form, the CDR3 reads TGTGCCAGCAGCTTATTGTGGGAGGGCCCAACAGATACGCAGTATTTT.

There are many counts of this clonotype. This chain connects TRBV12-5 to TRBJ2-7, with D possibly TRBD1 on 6 matching bases. V dropped 7 bases and J dropped 6 bases, with 16 bases sitting between them. The CDR3 consists of 13 residues. From germline, CDR1 is LGHNT and CDR2 FRNRAP. The CDR3 sequence: CASAPPLGAEQYF. Written as DNA, the CDR3 is TGTGCTAGTGCCCCCCCTTTGGGGGCCGAGCAGTACTTC.

This clonotype showed up just a few times. The CDR3 region is CASSLPPSHFNPQGYTF. The CDR3 nucleotides read TGTGCCAGCAGTTTACCCCCTTCGCATTTTAATCCACAGGGCTACACCTTC. The chain has TRBV27 and TRBJ1-2; D remains ambiguous. V lost 2 bases, J lost 8 bases, and 24 bases lay in between. Per germline, CDR1 MNHEY and CDR2 SMNVEV (reference sequence). This CDR3 has 17 amino acids.

This clonotype appeared many times. V and J are TRBV29-1 and TRBJ2-3, with a tentative D call TRBD1 (6 bases). The CDR3 is 14 residues long. The germline CDR1 and CDR2 sequences are SQVTM and ANQGSEA. V was pared by 5 bases and J by 4 bases, with 16 bases between. The CDR3 region has the DNA TGCAGCGTTCGGCCCTCCAGGGGACCAGATACGCAGTATTTT. Its protein product is CSVRPSRGPDTQYF.

This clonotype was seen many times. The chain combines TRBV28 with TRBJ2-3, with no clear D. V lost 5 bases and J lost 8, with 14 bases in between. The length of the CDR3 is 13 residues. Germline V gene lookup returns CDR1 MDHEN and CDR2 SYDVKM. CDR3 coding DNA: TGTGCCAGCAGTCCAAACGAGAGAGGTACGCAGTATTTT. Translating gives CASSPNERGTQYF.